The table lists the clone carrying this T cell receptor beta chain with a count of one. The antigen remains unidentified. The sample comes from a study of OX40 agonist ivuxolimab in advanced cancers. In the study overall: The diagnoses of dose-escalation patients were hepatocellular carcinoma, melanoma, renal cell or head and neck cancer. The study's findings and limits: Several nonresponders also turned out to have low normalized T-cell clonal expansion.

Germline V gives CDR1 SGDLS, CDR2 YYNGEE. CDR3 length: 14 amino acids. V was shortened by 4 bases and J by 2 bases, with 12 bases between the two germline ends. Libraries were prepared by immunoSEQ multiplex PCR; TCRdb keeps only in-frame clonotypes and omits some of them. The table has under 65,000 clones, approximately 91% seen once. The TCR sequence derives from an adult with an advanced solid tumor such as melanoma, head and neck, liver or kidney cancer. The J gene is TRBJ1-2, the V gene TRBV9, with a weak D call TRBD1 (6 bases). The sample consisted of CD4+ or CD8+ T cells sorted from blood, taken in a trial of the OX40 agonist ivuxolimab. CDR3 DNA sequence: TGTGCCAGCAGCTCCAGGGGAGTCAACTATGGCTACACCTTC. It translates to CASSSRGVNYGYTF.